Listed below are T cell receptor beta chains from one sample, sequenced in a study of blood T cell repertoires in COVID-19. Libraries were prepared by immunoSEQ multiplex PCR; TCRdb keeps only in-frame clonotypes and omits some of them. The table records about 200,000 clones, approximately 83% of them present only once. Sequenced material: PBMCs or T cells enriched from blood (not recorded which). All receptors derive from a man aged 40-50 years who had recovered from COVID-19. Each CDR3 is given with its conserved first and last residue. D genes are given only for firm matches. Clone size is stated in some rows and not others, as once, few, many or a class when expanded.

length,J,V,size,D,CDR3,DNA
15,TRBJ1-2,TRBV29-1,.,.,CSVEGARQAVYGYTF,TGCAGCGTTGAAGGGGCAAGACAGGCGGTCTATGGCTACACCTTC
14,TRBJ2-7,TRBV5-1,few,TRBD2,CASSASGRVLEQYF,TGCGCCAGCAGCGCTAGCGGGAGAGTTCTCGAGCAGTACTTC
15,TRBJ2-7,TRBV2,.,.,CASRAMGGPSYEQYF,TGTGCCAGCAGGGCTATGGGGGGGCCTTCCTACGAGCAGTACTTC
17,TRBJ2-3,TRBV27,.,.,CASSSWSGHTGTDTQYF,TGTGCCAGCAGTTCATGGTCGGGACATACCGGGACAGATACGCAGTATTTT
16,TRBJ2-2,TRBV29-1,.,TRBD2,CSVLGLAGAPTGELFF,TGCAGCGTTCTGGGGCTAGCGGGGGCCCCCACCGGGGAGCTGTTTTTT
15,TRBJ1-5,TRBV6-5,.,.,CASSQQGRPNQPQHF,TGTGCCAGCAGCCAACAGGGACGGCCGAATCAGCCCCAGCATTTT
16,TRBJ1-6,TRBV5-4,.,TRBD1,CASSLTGGLYNSPLHF,TGTGCCAGCAGCTTAACAGGGGGCCTGTATAATTCACCCCTCCACTTT
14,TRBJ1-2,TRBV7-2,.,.,CASSRGGMDYGYTF,TGTGCCAGCAGCCGGGGGGGCATGGACTATGGCTACACCTTC
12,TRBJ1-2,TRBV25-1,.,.,CASRDSSYGYTF,TGTGCCAGCAGGGACAGCAGCTATGGCTACACCTTC
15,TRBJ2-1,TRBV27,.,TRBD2,CASSLEGLAGNEQFF,TGTGCCAGCAGTTTAGAGGGACTAGCCGGCAATGAGCAGTTCTTC
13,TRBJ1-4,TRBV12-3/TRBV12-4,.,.,CASRQATNEKLFF,TGTGCCAGCAGGCAGGCAACTAATGAAAAACTGTTTTTT
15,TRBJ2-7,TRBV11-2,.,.,CASSSWDKSSYEQYF,TGTGCCAGCAGCTCCTGGGACAAAAGCTCCTACGAGCAGTACTTC
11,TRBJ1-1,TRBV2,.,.,CASTEDAEAFF,TGTGCCAGCACCGAGGATGCTGAAGCTTTCTTT
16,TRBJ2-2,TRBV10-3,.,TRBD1,CAISPTGSMNTGELFF,TGTGCCATCAGTCCGACAGGGTCAATGAACACCGGGGAGCTGTTTTTT
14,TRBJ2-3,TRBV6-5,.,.,CASSYSGPTDTQYF,TGTGCCAGCAGTTACTCGGGGCCTACAGATACGCAGTATTTT
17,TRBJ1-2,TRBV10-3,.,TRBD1,CAISAQRGTGGNYGYTF,TGTGCCATCAGCGCACAGCGAGGGACAGGGGGGAACTATGGCTACACCTTC
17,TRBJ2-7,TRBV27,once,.,CASSFSVWDGGSYEQYF,TGTGCCAGCAGTTTTTCAGTATGGGACGGGGGATCCTACGAGCAGTACTTC
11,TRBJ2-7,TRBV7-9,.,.,CASTHSYEQYF,TGTGCCAGCACCCATTCCTACGAGCAGTACTTC
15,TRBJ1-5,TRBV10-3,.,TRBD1,CAIRDSGGAGQPQHF,TGTGCCATCAGGGACTCAGGGGGCGCGGGTCAGCCCCAGCATTTT
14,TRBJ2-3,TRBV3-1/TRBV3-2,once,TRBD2,CASSLERGTDTQYF,TGTGCCAGCAGCCTTGAGCGGGGTACAGATACGCAGTATTTT
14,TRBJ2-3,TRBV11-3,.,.,CASSLSAGSDTQYF,TGTGCCAGCAGCTTATCGGCAGGCTCAGATACGCAGTATTTT
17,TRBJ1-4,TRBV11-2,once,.,CASSRRGGPGTNEKLFF,TGTGCCAGCAGCCGGCGGGGGGGCCCGGGAACTAATGAAAAACTGTTTTTT
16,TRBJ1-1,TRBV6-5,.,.,CASSYQGGVVNTEAFF,TGTGCCAGCAGTTACCAGGGAGGGGTCGTGAACACTGAAGCTTTCTTT
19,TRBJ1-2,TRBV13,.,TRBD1,CASSLVGGTGGDEFYGYTF,TGTGCCAGCAGCTTAGTTGGCGGGACAGGGGGCGATGAGTTCTATGGCTACACCTTC
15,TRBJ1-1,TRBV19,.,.,CASSISQGMNTEAFF,TGTGCCAGTAGTATCAGCCAGGGGATGAACACTGAAGCTTTCTTT
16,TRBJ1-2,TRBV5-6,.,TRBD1,CASSNDRDLFNYGYTF,TGTGCCAGCAGCAACGACAGGGATCTATTTAACTATGGCTACACCTTC
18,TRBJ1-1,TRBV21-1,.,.,CASSKAGETGQVNTEAFF,TGTGCCAGCAGCAAAGCCGGCGAGACAGGACAAGTGAACACTGAAGCTTTCTTT
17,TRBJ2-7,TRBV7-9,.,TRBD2,CASSLDYILGLSNEQYF,TGTGCCAGCAGCTTAGACTATATTTTGGGACTATCGAACGAGCAGTACTTC
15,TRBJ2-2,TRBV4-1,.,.,CASSRQIQGPGELFF,TGCGCCAGCAGCCGACAAATACAGGGCCCCGGGGAGCTGTTTTTT
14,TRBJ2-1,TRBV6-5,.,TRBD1,CASGTGQYDNEQFF,TGTGCCTCCGGCACGGGACAGTACGACAATGAGCAGTTCTTC
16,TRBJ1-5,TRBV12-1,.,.,CASSFASGTSAQPQHF,.
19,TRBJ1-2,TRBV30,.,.,CAWSAPFLGHLSRYYGYTF,TGTGCCTGGAGTGCTCCGTTTTTGGGACACCTTTCCCGTTACTATGGCTACACCTTC
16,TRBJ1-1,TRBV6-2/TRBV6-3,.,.,CASSEDEVTVNTEAFF,TGTGCCAGCAGCGAGGACGAAGTGACAGTGAACACTGAAGCTTTCTTT
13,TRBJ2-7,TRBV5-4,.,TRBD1,CASSFGTGYEQYF,TGTGCCAGCAGCTTCGGGACAGGCTACGAGCAGTACTTC
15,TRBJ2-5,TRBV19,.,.,CASSSSLGAQETQYF,TGTGCCAGTAGCTCGTCGCTGGGGGCCCAAGAGACCCAGTACTTC
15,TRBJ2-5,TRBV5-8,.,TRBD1,CASSLPGTDQETQYF,TGTGCCAGCAGCTTACCGGGGACAGACCAAGAGACCCAGTACTTC
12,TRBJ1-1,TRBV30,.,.,CAWSFMNTEAFF,TGTGCCTGGAGTTTTATGAACACTGAAGCTTTCTTT